Reported below is one TCR beta chain. The data were taken from a study of blood T cell repertoires in COVID-19. In the study overall: Some COVID-19 samples were acute and others convalescent; all came from the United States, Italy and Spain.

In the original processing: Reference gene primer amplification gave nucleated cell count estimates. Method: immunoSEQ multiplex PCR; TCRdb's copy keeps in-frame clones and lacks some. Clone size and V and J calls were adopted from that table, with D and trimming inferred from the DNA. This table holds 150,000 to 200,000 clones, roughly 88% found once. The sequencing sample was made of peripheral blood. This TCR derives from a man in his sixties with acute or convalescent COVID-19.

CDR3 bases: TGTGCCAGCAGCTTAACTGGCGGACTCGCAGCCAATGAGCAGTTCTTC. Translated, it gives CASSLTGGLAANEQFF. The rearrangement joins TRBV7-3 to TRBJ2-1; maybe TRBD2 (5 bases). Per germline, CDR1 SGHTA and CDR2 FQGTGA. This CDR3 has 16 residues. V was pared by 0 bases and J by 6 bases, with 15 bases between.